A selection of T cell receptor beta chains follows, all from one sample in a study of blood T cell repertoires in COVID-19. This table comes from immunoSEQ multiplex PCR, and its TCRdb copy is limited to in-frame clones, with some not included. In the table there are 100,000 or so clones, around 92% of which are singletons. Sequencing input: peripheral blood. The receptors here all came from a woman aged 60-70 years with active COVID-19. Both conserved end residues are part of each CDR3. D genes are given only for firm matches. Rows give clone size only sometimes, using once, few, many, or a class for an expanded clone.

v_gene: TRBV7-8
d_gene: -
j_gene: TRBJ1-4
abundance: -
len: 16
CDR3aa: CASSLQAGATNEKLFF
CDR3nt: TGTGCCAGCAGCTTACAGGCCGGGGCAACTAATGAAAAACTGTTTTTT

v_gene: TRBV13
d_gene: -
j_gene: TRBJ2-7
abundance: -
len: 14
CDR3aa: CASRVGGMTYEQYF
CDR3nt: TGTGCCAGCAGGGTAGGAGGGATGACCTACGAGCAGTACTTC

v_gene: TRBV7-2
d_gene: -
j_gene: TRBJ2-1
abundance: -
len: 15
CDR3aa: CASSLRTDSYNEQFF
CDR3nt: TGTGCCAGCAGCTTAAGGACAGACTCCTACAATGAGCAGTTCTTC

v_gene: TRBV18
d_gene: -
j_gene: TRBJ2-1
abundance: -
len: 15
CDR3aa: CASSPPGTPEVKQFF
CDR3nt: TGTGCCAGCTCACCACCCGGGACTCCCGAGGTGAAACAGTTCTTC

v_gene: TRBV7-9
d_gene: -
j_gene: TRBJ1-6
abundance: -
len: 15
CDR3aa: CASSLSGLDNSPLHF
CDR3nt: TGTGCCAGCAGCTTATCAGGGTTAGATAATTCACCCCTCCACTTT

v_gene: TRBV7-6
d_gene: -
j_gene: TRBJ1-5
abundance: -
len: 14
CDR3aa: CASSLDSLGQPQHF
CDR3nt: TGTGCCAGCAGCCTCGACAGTCTGGGTCAGCCCCAGCATTTT

v_gene: TRBV2
d_gene: -
j_gene: TRBJ1-5
abundance: -
len: 14
CDR3aa: CASSEGGPNQPQHF
CDR3nt: TGTGCCAGCAGTGAAGGCGGGCCGAATCAGCCCCAGCATTTT

v_gene: TRBV24-1
d_gene: TRBD1
j_gene: TRBJ1-4
abundance: -
len: 16
CDR3aa: CATRSVYRDRDEKLFF
CDR3nt: TGTGCCACCAGATCGGTATACCGGGACAGGGATGAAAAACTGTTTTTT

v_gene: TRBV5-1
d_gene: TRBD1
j_gene: TRBJ1-2
abundance: -
len: 14
CDR3aa: CASSLTGEKYGYTF
CDR3nt: TGCGCCAGCAGCTTAACAGGGGAGAAGTATGGCTACACCTTC

v_gene: TRBV5-4
d_gene: TRBD1
j_gene: TRBJ2-7
abundance: -
len: 19
CDR3aa: CASSKGTGTGTGSRYEQYF
CDR3nt: TGTGCCAGCAGCAAAGGGACAGGGACTGGGACCGGGAGTCGATACGAGCAGTACTTC

v_gene: TRBV5-1
d_gene: TRBD2
j_gene: TRBJ2-3
abundance: -
len: 15
CDR3aa: CASSTSGGSTDTQYF
CDR3nt: TGCGCCAGCAGCACCAGCGGGGGGAGCACAGATACGCAGTATTTT

v_gene: TRBV6-2/TRBV6-3
d_gene: TRBD1
j_gene: TRBJ2-6
abundance: -
len: 19
CDR3aa: CASSWGPGTGLSGANVLTF
CDR3nt: TGTGCCAGCAGTTGGGGCCCCGGGACAGGGCTCTCTGGGGCCAACGTCCTGACTTTC

v_gene: TRBV28
d_gene: TRBD2
j_gene: TRBJ2-7
abundance: once
len: 12
CDR3aa: CASSLTSGEQYF
CDR3nt: TGTGCCAGCAGTTTGACTAGCGGCGAGCAGTACTTC

v_gene: TRBV28
d_gene: -
j_gene: TRBJ1-3
abundance: -
len: 13
CDR3aa: CASSLASRPKEDF
CDR3nt: TGTGCCAGCAGTTTGGCTTCCCGTCCCAAGGAGGATTTT

v_gene: TRBV27
d_gene: TRBD2
j_gene: TRBJ2-3
abundance: -
len: 17
CDR3aa: CASSSAGLAVNTDTQYF
CDR3nt: TGTGCCAGCAGTTCCGCGGGACTAGCGGTGAACACAGATACGCAGTATTTT

v_gene: TRBV24-1
d_gene: TRBD2
j_gene: TRBJ2-3
abundance: -
len: 16
CDR3aa: CATSDPLAGETDTQYF
CDR3nt: TGTGCCACCAGTGATCCACTAGCGGGAGAAACAGATACGCAGTATTTT

v_gene: TRBV28
d_gene: -
j_gene: TRBJ1-4
abundance: -
len: 14
CDR3aa: CASSLGAGREKLFF
CDR3nt: TGTGCCAGCAGTTTAGGGGCAGGGAGGGAAAAACTGTTTTTT

v_gene: TRBV27
d_gene: -
j_gene: TRBJ2-1
abundance: -
len: 14
CDR3aa: CASSPNRVRDEQFF
CDR3nt: TGTGCCAGCAGTCCCAACAGGGTTCGGGATGAGCAGTTCTTC

v_gene: TRBV7-9
d_gene: -
j_gene: TRBJ1-6
abundance: few
len: 14
CDR3aa: CASSSDGQNSPLHF
CDR3nt: TGTGCCAGCAGCTCAGATGGACAAAATTCACCCCTCCACTTT

v_gene: TRBV19
d_gene: -
j_gene: TRBJ1-6
abundance: few
len: 15
CDR3aa: CASSIDSGGNSPLHF
CDR3nt: TGTGCCAGTAGTATAGATTCCGGGGGGAATTCACCCCTCCACTTT

v_gene: TRBV5-1
d_gene: TRBD1
j_gene: TRBJ1-4
abundance: -
len: 15
CDR3aa: CASSRGQGTNEKLFF
CDR3nt: TGCGCCAGCAGCCGCGGACAGGGAACTAATGAAAAACTGTTTTTT

v_gene: TRBV11-2
d_gene: TRBD1
j_gene: TRBJ1-6
abundance: -
len: 17
CDR3aa: CASSLATGTSYNSPLHF
CDR3nt: TGTGCCAGCAGCTTAGCGACAGGGACCAGTTATAATTCACCCCTCCACTTT

v_gene: TRBV28
d_gene: TRBD2
j_gene: TRBJ2-1
abundance: -
len: 13
CDR3aa: CASSLGGSHEQFF
CDR3nt: TGTGCCAGCAGTTTAGGCGGGAGCCATGAGCAGTTCTTC

v_gene: TRBV7-2
d_gene: TRBD1
j_gene: TRBJ2-2
abundance: once
len: 17
CDR3aa: CASSLARGTGVTGELFF
CDR3nt: TGTGCCAGCAGCTTAGCGAGAGGGACAGGGGTTACCGGGGAGCTGTTTTTT

v_gene: TRBV10-3
d_gene: -
j_gene: TRBJ1-5
abundance: -
len: 14
CDR3aa: CAISDQGPGQPQHF
CDR3nt: TGTGCCATCAGTGACCAGGGCCCCGGTCAGCCCCAGCATTTT

v_gene: TRBV11-3
d_gene: -
j_gene: TRBJ2-1
abundance: -
len: 16
CDR3aa: CASSLSGQSSYNEQFF
CDR3nt: TGTGCCAGCAGCTTATCTGGACAGAGCTCCTACAATGAGCAGTTCTTC